The clone carrying this T cell receptor (beta chain) has at least ten counts. Antigen specificity is unknown. The data originate from a study of T cells after yellow fever vaccination. Looking at the study overall: When fractions had low cell numbers, they were prepared with SMART-Seq v4 Ultra Low Input. Points from the study as a whole: FACS-sorted repertoires could harbor abundant contaminating bulk-population clonotypes.

V dropped 3 bases and J dropped 4 bases, with 8 bases sitting between them. Germline V lookup: CDR1 SGHRS, CDR2 YFSETQ. This CDR3 has 12 residues. The 5'RACE template-switching step produced TCR cDNA and added a universal primer site and UMIs. TCRdb independently ran MiXCR on the 5' RACE reads; one entry per CDR3 protein. Seen here are 280,000 or so distinct CDR3 sequences, under 9% observed once, and the top ten hold around 3.3%. The chain has TRBV5-1 and TRBJ2-7; D uncertain. The origin of this receptor is a man aged 18 to 29 who received the YFV17D yellow fever vaccine. The source material was CD4+ T cells sorted from PBMCs, sampled 5 days after the yellow fever booster vaccination. The CDR3 sequence: CASSSDGYEQYV. CDR3 nucleotides: TGCGCCAGCAGCTCGGATGGTTACGAGCAGTACGTC.